Shown below are 18 T cell receptor beta chains from a single sample sequenced in a study of cytomegalovirus exposure and HLA in healthy donors (dated by TCRdb to the late 2010s). The method behind the library was the immunoSEQ multiplex PCR assay. A mixture of 60 forward primers for TCR Vbeta segments and 13 reverse primers for TCR Jbeta segments was used in the multiplex PCR. Here the immuneACCESS table is served through TCRdb, limited to in-frame sequences with V and J called. Missing clones are a known gap in these copies; in checked studies unresolved V genes cover under half, and the rest lacks a known reason. The sample includes roughly 170,000 clones, with approximately 81% observed a single time. The top ten clones comprise around 2.4% of the sample. The sample comprised PBMCs. These receptors were collected from a female donor in good health and CMV-seronegative.

Comment on this clone: The junction departs from germline at one end; a sequencing error may be responsible. Other DNA sequences in the sample encode the same CDR3. This sequence joins TRBV30 and TRBJ1-6; D not resolved. CDR1 is GTSNPN and CDR2 is SVGIG in the germline V gene (reference sequence). This CDR3 has 13 amino acids. The CDR3 bases are TGTGCCTGGACAGGCTCCTATAATTCACCCCTCCACTTC. Amino acid sequence: CAWTGSYNSPLHF.

V is TRBV28 and J is TRBJ2-1; TRBD2 is a possible D gene (5 bases). The CDR3 consists of 20 residues. V was trimmed by 0 bases and J by 6 bases, leaving 27 bases between them. CDR1 is MDHEN and CDR2 is SYDVKM in the germline V gene. In DNA, the CDR3 is TGTGCCAGCAGTTTATGGGAGGTGCACTTACCCGGGAAAGGACGCAATGAGCAGTTCTTC. Its translation: CASSLWEVHLPGKGRNEQFF.

This clone was seen once. The chain is built from TRBV15 and TRBJ1-3; D possibly corresponds to TRBD1 (5 bases). Trimming took 0 bases from V and 0 from J, leaving 15 bases between them. This CDR3 contains 18 residues. Germline V lookup: CDR1 LNHNV, CDR2 YYDKDF (reference sequence). The CDR3 loop reads CATSRDGGRVSSGNTIYF. CDR3 DNA sequence: TGTGCCACCAGCAGAGATGGTGGCAGGGTTTCCTCTGGAAACACCATATATTTT.

V usage is TRBV9 and J usage is TRBJ2-5; tentatively, D is TRBD2 (6 bases). The DNA end is more similar to TRBJ2-7, so the J call may be wrong. CDR1 SGDLS and CDR2 YYNGEE come from the germline V gene. CDR3 length equals 14 residues. CDR3 nucleotides: TGTGCCAGCAGCGTAGTTGGAGGGCCCGACGAGCAGTACTTC. Amino acids: CASSVVGGPDEQYF.

The rearrangement links TRBV11-2 to TRBJ2-6; weak D call: TRBD1 (5 bases). The CDR3 covers 16 residues. V lost 4 bases, J lost 0 bases, and 10 bases lay in between. CDR1 SGHAT and CDR2 FQNNGV come from the germline V gene. In DNA, the CDR3 is TGTGCCAGCAGCTACACAGGTGTCTCTGGGGCCAACGTCCTGACTTTC. It is translated as CASSYTGVSGANVLTF. Based on the CDR3 plus reference TRBV11-2 and TRBJ2-6, the full variable domain is EAGVAQSPRYKIIEKRQSVAFWCNPISGHATLYWYQQILGQGPKLLIQFQNNGVVDDSQLPKDRFSAERLKGVDSTLKIQPAKLEDSAVYLCASSYTGVSGANVLTFGAGSRLTVL.

This chain connects TRBV7-6 to TRBJ1-5, with 7 bases aligning to TRBD1. V was clipped by 5 bases and J by 6 bases; unmatched bases: 4. Germline CDR1 and CDR2: SGHVS and FNYEAQ. CDR3 length: 13 residues. CDR3 sequence reads: CASSQGEFQPQHF. The CDR3 DNA follows: TGTGCCAGCAGCCAGGGGGAATTTCAGCCCCAGCATTTT.

CDR3 in DNA: TGTGCCAGCGTCGGACAGGCTCGGAGCAATCAGCCCCAGCATTTT. Protein sequence: CASVGQARSNQPQHF. The chain carries TRBV19 and TRBJ1-5, with TRBD1 identical over 7 bases. Trimming cost V 9 bases and J 1 base; bases outside gene matches: 9. The germline V gene encodes CDR1 LNHDA and CDR2 SQIVND (reference sequence). This CDR3 is built from 15 residues. The variable domain in full, completed from reference TRBV19 and TRBJ1-5, reads DGGITQSPKYLFRKEGQNVTLSCEQNLNHDAMYWYRQDPGQGLRLIYYSQIVNDFQKGDIAEGYSVSREKKESFPLTVTSAQKNPTAFYLCASVGQARSNQPQHFGDGTRLSIL.

The rearrangement links TRBV7-2 to TRBJ1-6; 9 bases match TRBD1. This CDR3 contains 13 residues. Germline V CDR1 and CDR2: SGHTA, FQGNSA. V dropped 10 bases and J dropped 9; count of bases not matched to a gene: 7. The CDR3 spells CATNRGPGSPLHF. The CDR3 DNA is TGTGCCACCAACAGGGGGCCAGGTTCACCCCTCCACTTT.

The chain recombines TRBV14 with TRBJ2-5; D remains ambiguous. Germline loops: CDR1 SGHDN, CDR2 FVKESK. The CDR3 spans 15 residues. V was clipped by 1 base and J by 5 bases, with 14 bases between them. The CDR3 region has the DNA TGTGCCAGCAGCCAAGTGCGGTCGGCTCTGGAGACCCAGTACTTC. Protein: CASSQVRSALETQYF.

V is TRBV5-1 and J is TRBJ2-5; a weak D match, TRBD1 (6 bases). The germline CDR1 and CDR2 sequences are SGHRS and YFSETQ. Trimming took 4 bases from V and 5 from J, leaving 15 bases between them. The CDR3 is 14 residues long. CDR3 residues: CASSGDNPRETQYF. The CDR3 nucleotides are TGCGCCAGCAGCGGGGACAATCCGAGGGAGACCCAGTACTTC.

The rearrangement uses TRBV7-2 and TRBJ1-2; 8 bases are shared with TRBD1. V shed 5 bases, J shed 8 bases, and the junction held 7 bases outside the gene matches. In germline, CDR1 is SGHTA, CDR2 FQGNSA. There are 13 residues in the CDR3. The CDR3 here is CASSQDRERGYTF. In nucleotides, the CDR3 is TGTGCCAGCAGCCAGGACAGGGAGAGGGGCTACACCTTC.

The V and J genes are TRBV6-5 and TRBJ2-1; TRBD1 matches 9 bases. This CDR3 region has 15 residues. Trimming took 6 bases from V and 1 from J; bases not matched to a gene: 4. The germline CDR1 and CDR2 sequences are MNHEY and SVGAGI. The CDR3 loop is CASRPGQGSYNEQFF. For the CDR3, the DNA is TGTGCCAGCAGACCGGGACAGGGTTCCTACAATGAGCAGTTCTTC.

This chain joins TRBV11-3 and TRBJ1-6; D gene uncertain. CDR1 and CDR2 (germline): SGHNT, YENEEA. The CDR3 consists of 13 residues. V was pared by 4 bases and J by 6 bases, with 7 bases between. The CDR3, as DNA: TGTGCCAGCAGCTCGGGTCTTAATTCACCCCTCCACTTT. Amino acids: CASSSGLNSPLHF.

This clone is a singleton in its sample. The chain joins TRBV6-5 to TRBJ2-2; TRBD2 agrees at 10 bases. The CDR3 covers 15 residues. The V and J ends lost 11 bases and 8 bases, in that order; junction bases with no gene match: 14. CDR1 and CDR2 from the germline V gene are MNHEY and SVGAGI. This chain's CDR3 is CAGAIAGGLSGELFF. CDR3 sequence (DNA): TGTGCCGGAGCAATAGCGGGGGGTCTGAGTGGGGAGCTGTTTTTT.

The chain employs TRBV7-8 and TRBJ2-3; 11 nucleotides agree with TRBD1. With 3 bases clipped from V and 3 bases from J, the junction kept 8 bases outside the gene matches. This CDR3 contains 17 residues. Germline CDR1 is SGHVS and CDR2 is FQNEAQ. The CDR3 loop reads CASSFLIRDRGTDTQYF. The DNA of the CDR3 is TGTGCCAGCAGCTTTTTGATCCGGGACAGGGGGACAGATACGCAGTATTTT.

This clone appeared a few times. The DNA of the CDR3 is TGTGCCAGCAGCCCTGGCCCCTACAATGAGCAGTTCTTC. It translates to CASSPGPYNEQFF. This chain connects TRBV28 to TRBJ2-1; D uncertain. The ends were cut back, 6 bases at V and 2 bases at J, with 8 bases in the middle. CDR3 length equals 13 residues. Looked up from germline, CDR1 is MDHEN and CDR2 is SYDVKM.

The rearrangement links TRBV5-6 to TRBJ1-6, with D possibly being TRBD1 (5 bases). CDR1 is SGHDT, CDR2 YYEEEE, per germline. V shed 4 bases and J shed 6 bases, with 17 bases lying between them. The CDR3 contains 16 residues. The CDR3, as DNA: TGTGCCAGCAGCCTCATAACGGGGGGGTCTAATTCACCCCTCCACTTT. Translation: CASSLITGGSNSPLHF. Using reference TRBV5-6 and TRBJ1-6 for the parts outside the CDR3, the full variable domain is DAGVTQSPTHLIKTRGQQVTLRCSPKSGHDTVSWYQQALGQGPQFIFQYYEEEERQRGNFPDRFSGHQFPNYSSELNVNALLLGDSALYLCASSLITGGSNSPLHFGNGTRLTVT.

This clone showed up just a few times. The V gene is TRBV2, the J gene TRBJ2-5; D remains ambiguous. CDR1 and CDR2 (germline): SNHLY, FYNNEI. V shed 4 bases and J shed 4 bases, with 10 bases lying between them. The CDR3 has 13 amino acids. CDR3 residues: CASSGLVLETQYF. Here the CDR3 DNA reads TGTGCCAGCAGTGGTCTAGTTCTAGAGACCCAGTACTTC.